The T cell receptor (beta chain) described here comes from a study of CD8 T cells in Susac syndrome. CD8+ and CD4+ T cells taken from blood had their TCR beta sequenced. Included as multiple sclerosis controls were treatment-naive patients who had stable or active relapsing-remitting disease. CD8+ and CD4+ T cells were negatively isolated; TEMRA cells were FACS-enriched. CDR3 length: 18 amino acids. CDR1 and CDR2 (germline): MDHEN, SYDVKM. The V segment lost 7 bases and the J segment 0 bases; nucleotides outside the gene matches: 6. Random hexamers were used to reverse transcribe roughly 0.5 to 1 ug of RNA. An immunoSEQ multiplex PCR generated amplified TCR beta CDR3 products spanning 54 Vbeta and 13 Jbeta. A single record per CDR3 protein comes from TCRdb applying MiXCR to the immunoSEQ multiplex PCR reads. The sample lists some 450,000 distinct CDR3 sequences; about 85% were seen once.

The source material was CD8+ T cells from PBMCs. This chain links TRBV28 with TRBJ2-1; 16 bases agree with TRBD2. This clonotype was obtained from a human donor with multiple sclerosis. The CDR3 loop reads CASTSGTSGRVSYNEQFF. CDR3 in DNA: TGTGCCAGCACCTCCGGGACTAGCGGGAGGGTCTCCTACAATGAGCAGTTCTTC.